The 4 T cell receptor beta chains presented below share a single source sample, sequenced in a study of T cell repertoires in cytomegalovirus infection. MiXCR, applied by TCRdb to the reads, yields one record per CDR3 protein. The repertoire holds about 230,000 distinct CDR3 sequences, approximately 22% seen once, with around a sixth in the top ten. Sequences were obtained from CD8+ T cells from PBMCs. The receptors originated from a human donor in good health (CMV status not recorded). Some clones in this sample may be carry-over from other donors' samples.

This clonotype was seen only a few times. CDR3 in DNA: TGTGCCAGCAGCTCCTCTCAGCCCCAGCATTTT. Amino acids: CASSSSQPQHF. The chain employs TRBV28 and TRBJ1-5; D gene uncertain. This CDR3 region has 11 residues. CDR1 is MDHEN and CDR2 is SYDVKM in the germline V gene. The V and J ends lost 6 bases and 6 bases respectively, with 6 bases between them. Full variable domain (rest looked up from reference TRBV28 and TRBJ1-5): DVKVTQSSRYLVKRTGEKVFLECVQDMDHENMFWYRQDPGLGLRLIYFSYDVKMKEKGDIPEGYSVSREKKERFSLILESASTNQTSMYLCASSSSQPQHFGDGTRLSIL.

This clonotype has ten or more counts. The chain carries TRBV20-1 and TRBJ2-1; 8 nucleotides match TRBD2. The germline V gene encodes CDR1 DFQATT and CDR2 SNEGSKA (reference sequence). The CDR3 length is 15 residues. Unmatched junction bases numbered 7, after V lost 3 bases and J lost 3 bases. CDR3 loop: CSASGDTSGYNEQFF. DNA for the CDR3: TGCAGTGCTAGCGGGGACACTAGCGGCTACAATGAGCAGTTCTTC.

V and J are TRBV4-1 and TRBJ2-1; 8 nucleotides align to TRBD1. In germline, CDR1 is MGHRA, CDR2 YSYEKL. The CDR3 spans 17 residues. V shed 3 bases and J 6 bases; nucleotides not matched to a gene: 13. The CDR3 region is CASSHQKAGGSSNEQFF. The DNA for the CDR3 is TGCGCCAGCAGCCACCAAAAGGCAGGGGGCAGCTCCAATGAGCAGTTCTTC.

The chain joins TRBV20-1 to TRBJ1-5; D is undetermined. This CDR3 contains 14 residues. V gave up 0 bases and J gave up 9 bases, with 15 bases separating them. The germline CDR1 and CDR2 sequences are DFQATT and SNEGSKA (reference sequence). CDR3 coding DNA: TGCAGTGCTAGAGATAGAGAAGGCCTTCGGCCCCAGCATTTT. It specifies CSARDREGLRPQHF.